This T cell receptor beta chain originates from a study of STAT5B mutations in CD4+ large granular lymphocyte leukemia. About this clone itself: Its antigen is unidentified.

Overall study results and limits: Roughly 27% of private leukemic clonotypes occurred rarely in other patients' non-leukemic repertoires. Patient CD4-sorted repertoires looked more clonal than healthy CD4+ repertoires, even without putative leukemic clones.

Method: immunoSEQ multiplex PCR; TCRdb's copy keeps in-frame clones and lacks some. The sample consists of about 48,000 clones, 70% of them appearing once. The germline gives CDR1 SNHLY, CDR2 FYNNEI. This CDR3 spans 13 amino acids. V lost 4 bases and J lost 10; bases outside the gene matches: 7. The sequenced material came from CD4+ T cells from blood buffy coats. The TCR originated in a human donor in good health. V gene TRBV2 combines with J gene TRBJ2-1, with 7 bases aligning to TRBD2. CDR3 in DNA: TGTGCCAGCAGTGGCGTGGGGGAGGGGGAGCAGTTCTTC. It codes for CASSGVGEGEQFF.